The next 32 T cell receptor beta chains were all read from a single sample in a study of T cell repertoires in cytomegalovirus infection. MiXCR was run by TCRdb on the reads, yielding one entry per CDR3 protein. The data show over 90,000 distinct CDR3 sequences, with more than 15% seen just once and 8% to 9.5% held by the top ten. The specimen was PBMCs. The receptors here all came from a human donor in good health (CMV status not recorded). Some clones in this sample may be carry-over from other donors' samples.

This chain uses TRBV7-3 with TRBJ1-6, with 7 bases lining up with TRBD1. In germline, CDR1 is SGHTA, CDR2 FQGTGA. V trimming: 5 bases; J trimming: 10 bases; junction bases outside the gene matches: 8. This CDR3 region has 14 residues. CDR3 residues: CASSLRDSSSPLHF. The CDR3 nucleotides read TGTGCCAGCAGCCTCAGGGACAGCAGCTCACCCCTCCACTTT.

The CDR3 protein is CASSEGGRLSYGYTF. The DNA for the CDR3 is TGTGCCAGCAGTGAAGGGGGCAGGTTATCCTATGGCTACACCTTC. The J gene is TRBJ1-2, the V gene TRBV2; a weak D match, TRBD1 (5 bases). The length of the CDR3 is 15 residues. Germline CDR1 is SNHLY and CDR2 is FYNNEI. V was shortened by 1 base and J by 4 bases, with 13 bases between the two germline ends. Filled out from reference TRBV2 and TRBJ1-2, the complete variable domain reads EPEVTQTPSHQVTQMGQEVILRCVPISNHLYFYWYRQILGQKVEFLVSFYNNEISEKSEIFDDQFSVERPDGSNFTLKIRSTKLEDSAMYFCASSEGGRLSYGYTFGSGTRLTVV.

As regards this clonotype: A much larger clone lies a single base off, so this may be a read error. The gene calls are TRBV7-9 and TRBJ2-2; D is unresolved. Germline lookup yields CDR1 SEHNR and CDR2 FQNEAQ (reference sequence). This CDR3 comprises 13 residues. Trimming pared 5 bases from V and 7 bases from J, leaving 11 bases between. The CDR3 loop is CASSRSSIGELFF. The CDR3 bases are TGTGCCAGCAGCCGCAGTAGTATCGGGGAGCTGTTTTTT.

The chain couples TRBV5-1 to TRBJ2-3, with 8 bases fitting TRBD2. Germline CDR1 is SGHRS and CDR2 is YFSETQ. The CDR3 covers 15 residues. With 1 base clipped from V and 3 bases from J, the junction kept 4 bases outside the gene matches. In DNA form, the CDR3 reads TGCGCCAGCAGCTTGAGTGCGGGGGGTACAGATACGCAGTATTTT. Translation gives CASSLSAGGTDTQYF.

This chain links TRBV29-1 with TRBJ2-2; D is ambiguous. Trimming took 4 bases from V and 1 from J, leaving 10 bases between them. This CDR3 spans 14 amino acids. Germline CDR1 and CDR2: SQVTM and ANQGSEA. The CDR3 DNA follows: TGCAGCGTTGTTCGGCACCAGAACACCGGGGAGCTGTTTTTT. Its protein is CSVVRHQNTGELFF.

The table lists this clonotype with many counts. V gene TRBV7-3 combines with J gene TRBJ1-2, with D unresolved. CDR1 is SGHTA, CDR2 FQGTGA, per germline. V shed 3 bases and J shed 5 bases, with 10 bases lying between them. The CDR3 has 13 residues. CDR3 sequence: CASSLGASYGYTF. The CDR3 DNA follows: TGTGCCAGCAGCTTGGGCGCATCTTATGGCTACACCTTC.

This clonotype was seen repeatedly, ten times or more. The CDR3 here is CASSPEWRGGYNEQFF. The CDR3, as DNA: TGTGCCAGCAGCCCGGAGTGGCGGGGGGGCTACAATGAGCAGTTCTTC. The V call is TRBV7-2, the J call TRBJ2-1; the match to TRBD2 covers 9 bases. This CDR3 is 16 amino acids long. J lost 3 bases, V lost 5 bases, and 8 bases had no gene match. Germline lookup yields CDR1 SGHTA and CDR2 FQGNSA.

The sample holds a few counts of this clonotype. The chain joins TRBV6-5 to TRBJ2-3; TRBD2 might be the D (6 bases). CDR3 length: 13 amino acids. Germline loops: CDR1 MNHEY, CDR2 SVGAGI. V was cut by 0 bases and J by 9 bases, with 10 bases left in between. The CDR3 region is CASSYSGGVTQYF. CDR3 nucleotides: TGTGCCAGCAGTTACTCCGGCGGGGTAACGCAGTATTTT.

V gene TRBV29-1 combines with J gene TRBJ1-1; D not certain. Trimming removed 0 bases from V and 7 bases from J, with 6 bases in between. From germline, CDR1 is SQVTM and CDR2 ANQGSEA. This CDR3 is 11 amino acids long. The CDR3, as DNA: TGCAGCGTTGAAGATGTGATTGAAGCTTTCTTT. Translated: CSVEDVIEAFF.

This clonotype was seen repeatedly, ten times or more. This rearrangement joins TRBV7-2 to TRBJ2-5, with TRBD1 matching over 7 bases. This CDR3 is 14 amino acids long. Germline V gene data show CDR1 as SGHTA and CDR2 as FQGNSA. V shed 3 bases and J 4 bases; nucleotides not matched to a gene: 5. CDR3 in DNA: TGTGCCAGCAGCTTTATGACAGGGAGAGAGACCCAGTACTTC. It yields the protein CASSFMTGRETQYF.

A few counts support this clonotype. V is TRBV18 and J is TRBJ1-1; possible D gene TRBD1, 5 bases. The germline V gene encodes CDR1 KGHSH and CDR2 LQKENI. Trimming shortened V by 3 bases and J by 4 bases, and 9 bases separated the two germline ends. There are 13 residues in the CDR3. For the CDR3, the DNA is TGTGCCAGCTCACCGACAGTTACCACTGAAGCTTTCTTT. Its translation is CASSPTVTTEAFF.

Ten or more counts support this clonotype. The J gene is TRBJ2-5, the V gene TRBV20-1; D unclear. The V gene lost 6 bases and the J gene lost 5 bases, with 13 bases spanning the gap. The CDR3 is 12 amino acids. Germline V gene lookup returns CDR1 DFQATT and CDR2 SNEGSKA (reference sequence). CDR3 DNA sequence: TGCAGTGCAAGCGCCCGAGACGAGACCCAGTACTTC. Its translation: CSASARDETQYF.

The chain has TRBV5-1 and TRBJ2-3, with 9 bases identical to TRBD2. CDR1 and CDR2 (germline): SGHRS, YFSETQ. Germline trimming cut 5 bases from V and 2 bases from J; bases unmatched to any gene: 6. The CDR3 has 15 residues. The CDR3 spells CASSLSGGYTDTQYF. CDR3 sequence (DNA): TGCGCCAGCAGTTTAAGCGGGGGGTACACAGATACGCAGTATTTT. Full variable domain (outside the CDR3, taken from reference TRBV5-1 and TRBJ2-3): KAGVTQTPRYLIKTRGQQVTLSCSPISGHRSVSWYQQTPGQGLQFLFEYFSETQRNKGNFPGRFSGRQFSNSRSEMNVSTLELGDSALYLCASSLSGGYTDTQYFGPGTRLTVL.

This clonotype has a handful of counts. V usage is TRBV24-1 and J usage is TRBJ2-2; 7 nucleotides line up with TRBD1. The V segment lost 7 bases and the J segment 3 bases; nucleotides outside the gene matches: 13. CDR3 size: 17 residues. Germline assignment: CDR1 KGHDR and CDR2 SFDVKD. CDR3 coding DNA: TGTGCCACCAGCCGGGACAGCTCTTCGCTAGACACCGGGGAGCTGTTTTTT. Protein: CATSRDSSSLDTGELFF.

The chain has TRBV12-5 and TRBJ2-1, with D unclear. Germline assignment: CDR1 LGHNT and CDR2 FRNRAP. The V and J ends lost 3 bases and 7 bases respectively, with 10 bases between them. This CDR3 spans 13 amino acids. The CDR3 is CASGLAGVNEQFF. CDR3 bases: TGTGCTAGTGGTTTAGCAGGTGTGAATGAGCAGTTCTTC.

This clonotype occurred many times. V usage is TRBV12-3 or TRBV12-4 and J usage is TRBJ2-2; no clear D. The CDR3 has 11 residues. V shed 6 bases and J shed 6 bases, with 5 bases lying between them. CDR3 residues: CASSLPGELFF. Written as DNA, the CDR3 is TGTGCCAGCAGCCTACCCGGGGAGCTGTTTTTT.

For this clonotype: A read error may be the cause here, since a much bigger clone is one base away. The gene calls are TRBV2 and TRBJ2-2; D is possibly TRBD2 (5 bases). Germline V gene sequence: CDR1 SNHLY, CDR2 FYNNEI. V was shortened by 4 bases and J by 7 bases, with 19 bases between the two germline ends. The CDR3 is made up of 16 amino acids. For the CDR3, the DNA is TGTGCCAGCAGTGCTCCCAGCGGAGGCCCCCTCGGGGAGCTGTTTTTT. Translated, it gives CASSAPSGGPLGELFF.

The chain employs TRBV7-2 and TRBJ2-7; TRBD1 matches at 10 bases. This CDR3 is 18 amino acids long. V dropped 2 bases and J dropped 8; count of bases not matched to a gene: 18. Germline assignment: CDR1 SGHTA and CDR2 FQGNSA. DNA for the CDR3: TGTGCCAGCAGCTTAACAACTTCTTATCCGGGACAGGGGCGCAAGCAGTACTTC. Amino acids: CASSLTTSYPGQGRKQYF.

The V call is TRBV14, the J call TRBJ2-7; D may correspond to TRBD1 or TRBD2 (7 bases each). The germline CDR1 and CDR2 sequences are SGHDN and FVKESK. The length of the CDR3 is 16 residues. V gave up 0 bases and J gave up 4 bases, with 16 bases separating them. CDR3 coding DNA: TGTGCCAGCAGCCAAGATCAGGGGGGGCCGGTATACGAGCAGTACTTC. This codes for CASSQDQGGPVYEQYF.

V usage is TRBV11-1 and J usage is TRBJ1-1; no firm D call. Trimming pared 2 bases from V and 5 bases from J, leaving 12 bases between. CDR1 SGHAT and CDR2 FQDESV come from the germline V gene (reference sequence). The CDR3 sequence is 14 residues long. The CDR3 bases are TGTGCCAGCAGCTTAATCCCGTATAAGACTGAAGCTTTCTTT. This encodes CASSLIPYKTEAFF.

This sequence joins TRBV27 and TRBJ1-2; 7 bases are shared with TRBD1. Germline V CDR1 and CDR2: MNHEY, SMNVEV (reference sequence). The CDR3 loop spans 13 amino acids. V shed 5 bases and J 8 bases; nucleotides not matched to a gene: 8. For the CDR3, the DNA is TGTGCCAGCAGTGGGGGACAGCCGCGGGGCTACACCTTC. It is translated as CASSGGQPRGYTF.

This clonotype was recorded many times. The chain uses TRBV28 and TRBJ1-5; 7 bases line up with TRBD1. CDR1 is MDHEN and CDR2 is SYDVKM in the germline V gene. Unmatched junction bases numbered 0, after V lost 4 bases and J lost 0 bases. The CDR3 has 14 amino acids. CDR3 region: CASSSGGSNQPQHF. CDR3 DNA sequence: TGTGCCAGCAGTTCAGGGGGTAGCAATCAGCCCCAGCATTTT.

This clonotype has a count of ten or more. V usage is TRBV7-9 and J usage is TRBJ1-1, with 7 bases matching TRBD1. Trimming at V came to 5 bases and at J to 1 base, leaving 7 bases not matched to a gene. The CDR3 has 15 amino acids. Per germline, CDR1 SEHNR and CDR2 FQNEAQ (reference sequence). The CDR3 protein is CASSLVGGKNTEAFF. CDR3 coding DNA: TGTGCCAGCAGCCTAGTAGGGGGCAAGAACACTGAAGCTTTCTTT.

This clonotype was observed at least ten times. J is TRBJ1-6 and V is TRBV7-3; D remains ambiguous. Germline V gene sequence: CDR1 SGHTA, CDR2 FQGTGA. With 1 base removed from V and 6 bases from J, the gap between germline ends came to 10 bases. The CDR3 spans 15 residues. DNA of the CDR3: TGTGCCAGCAGCTTAAATGGCAGAAGTAATTCACCCCTCCACTTT. This translates into CASSLNGRSNSPLHF.

There are a few counts of this clonotype. This chain joins TRBV4-2 and TRBJ1-1; no clear D. Trimming stripped 0 bases from V and 4 bases from J, with 12 bases between. The germline V gene has CDR1 LGHNA and CDR2 YNFKEQ. The CDR3 is 15 residues long. In nucleotides, the CDR3 is TGTGCCAGCAGCCAAGAAAGTCCCCCGGTCACTGAAGCTTTCTTT. Its protein product is CASSQESPPVTEAFF.

Only one count was recorded for this clonotype. This may stem from a read error, because a much larger clone lies one nucleotide away. The chain combines TRBV6-8 with TRBJ2-2; 9 bases are shared with TRBD2. This CDR3 contains 15 residues. CDR1 and CDR2 from the germline V gene are MNHGY and SAAAGT. The CDR3 loop is CDSLRLADNTGELFF. CDR3 in DNA: TGTGACAGCCTGCGACTAGCGGATAACACCGGGGAGCTGTTTTTT.

In this sample, this clonotype turned up a few times. The genes are TRBV20-1 and TRBJ2-5; 12 bases line up with TRBD2. The CDR3 loop spans 15 amino acids. V shed 0 bases, J shed 6 bases, and the junction held 5 bases outside the gene matches. Germline V lookup: CDR1 DFQATT, CDR2 SNEGSKA (reference sequence). The CDR3 sequence: CSARDKTSGGQTQYF. The CDR3 DNA follows: TGCAGTGCTAGAGATAAAACTAGCGGGGGGCAGACCCAGTACTTC.

The V gene is TRBV23-1, the J gene TRBJ1-2, with a weak D call TRBD1 (6 bases). TRBV23-1 is an ORF, with its function uncertain. CDR3 length equals 15 residues. V was pared by 2 bases and J by 4 bases, with 14 bases between. The CDR3 DNA sequence: TGCGCCAGCAGTCAACCACGTCGGGGGGCCTATGGCTACACCTTC. It encodes CASSQPRRGAYGYTF.

This clonotype was detected only a few times. The chain joins TRBV18 to TRBJ2-7, with D hard to call. Per germline, CDR1 KGHSH and CDR2 LQKENI. V lost 6 bases and J 3 bases, leaving 9 bases between the germline ends. The CDR3 spans 12 residues. This chain's CDR3 is CASSGPDYEQYF. The CDR3 DNA is TGTGCCAGCTCGGGCCCCGACTACGAGCAGTACTTC.

The chain combines TRBV7-2 with TRBJ2-3; 7 bases match TRBD1. J was trimmed by 7 bases and V by 5 bases; bases with no gene match: 6. The CDR3 is made up of 13 amino acids. CDR1 and CDR2 from the germline V gene are SGHTA and FQGNSA. The CDR3 bases are TGTGCCAGCAGCACCGACAGGGAAAATACGCAGTATTTT. This translates into CASSTDRENTQYF.

There are many counts of this clonotype. This rearrangement joins TRBV7-8 to TRBJ1-1; 8 bases line up with TRBD1. The germline V gene has CDR1 SGHVS and CDR2 FQNEAQ. This CDR3 is 17 amino acids long. V gave up 5 bases and J gave up 2 bases; unmatched junction bases: 13. The CDR3 DNA sequence: TGTGCCAGCAGCACCGGGACAGGATGGTGGGGCAACACTGAAGCTTTCTTT. Protein: CASSTGTGWWGNTEAFF.

The rearrangement uses TRBV6-6 and TRBJ1-1; D uncertain. There are 12 residues in the CDR3. Germline-derived CDR1 and CDR2 are MNHNY and SVGAGI (reference sequence). Deletions cut 0 bases from V and 7 bases from J, with 6 bases between. CDR3 amino acids: CASSYSWGEAFF. The CDR3 nucleotides read TGTGCCAGCAGTTACTCCTGGGGTGAAGCTTTCTTT.